These 8 T cell receptor beta chains were all obtained from the same sample, sequenced in a study of cytomegalovirus exposure and HLA in healthy donors. This PCR relied on a set of 60 Vbeta primers and 13 Jbeta primers. Measured with immunoSEQ multiplex PCR; TCRdb has only the in-frame clones, and not every one. The repertoire table contains tens of thousands of clones. Sequenced input: PBMCs. These receptors were collected from a man in his fifties in good health and CMV-seronegative.

V gene TRBV9 combines with J gene TRBJ1-3; no clear D. V was pared by 3 bases and J by 4 bases, with 11 bases between. The V gene's germline CDR1 is SGDLS and CDR2 YYNGEE. The CDR3 runs to 14 residues. CDR3 sequence: CASSEFGLGNTIYF. DNA of the CDR3: TGTGCCAGCAGCGAGTTTGGCCTGGGAAACACCATATATTTT. The variable domain in full, completed from reference TRBV9 and TRBJ1-3, reads DSGVTQTPKHLITATGQRVTLRCSPRSGDLSVYWYQQSLDQGLQFLIQYYNGEERAKGNILERFSAQQFPDLHSELNLSSLELGDSALYFCASSEFGLGNTIYFGEGSWLTVV.

CDR3 sequence (DNA): TGTGCCAGCAGTTCTACAGTGAACACTGAAGCTTTCTTT. It translates to CASSSTVNTEAFF. The chain carries TRBV7-2 and TRBJ1-1, with D unclear. With 6 bases removed from V and 0 bases from J, the gap between germline ends came to 8 bases. CDR1 and CDR2 (germline): SGHTA, FQGNSA. CDR3 length: 13 residues.

The chain combines TRBV7-6 with TRBJ2-5, with TRBD1 identical over 7 bases. Trimming took 5 bases from V and 11 from J; bases not matched to a gene: 14. CDR1 and CDR2 (germline): SGHVS, FNYEAQ. The length of the CDR3 is 14 residues. The chain's CDR3 is CASSLGTEGVEQYF. The CDR3, as DNA: TGTGCCAGCAGCCTGGGGACAGAGGGCGTGGAGCAGTACTTC.

V usage is TRBV18 and J usage is TRBJ2-7; D not resolved. The V end lost 1 base, the J end lost 3 bases, and 4 bases lay between the germline ends. This CDR3 has 12 residues. Germline V gene data show CDR1 as KGHSH and CDR2 as LQKENI. The CDR3 loop is CASSPLLYEQYF. The CDR3 coding sequence is TGTGCCAGCTCACCACTACTCTACGAGCAGTACTTC.

The chain links TRBV5-4 to TRBJ2-7, with D tentatively TRBD1 (6 bases). This CDR3 has 15 residues. Trimming shortened V by 1 base and J by 2 bases, and 13 bases separated the two germline ends. Germline V gives CDR1 SGHNT, CDR2 YYREEE (reference sequence). The chain's CDR3 is CASSLSDRRTYEQYF. In DNA form, the CDR3 reads TGTGCCAGCAGCTTGTCCGACAGGCGCACCTACGAGCAGTACTTC.

The rearrangement links TRBV19 to TRBJ2-6; the D is unclear. Germline V gene lookup returns CDR1 LNHDA and CDR2 SQIVND (reference sequence). Deletions cut 6 bases from V and 0 bases from J, with 9 bases between. The CDR3 totals 15 residues. CDR3 in DNA: TGTGCCAGTAGGTCCGCGGCCTCTGGGGCCAACGTCCTGACTTTC. It codes for CASRSAASGANVLTF.

The chain links TRBV10-3 to TRBJ1-1; 7 nucleotides line up with TRBD1. Germline CDR1 ENHRY, CDR2 SYGVKD. Germline trimming cut 4 bases from V and 1 base from J; bases unmatched to any gene: 3. The CDR3 sequence is 14 residues long. CDR3 DNA sequence: TGTGCCATCAGTGGGACAGGAGGGAACACTGAAGCTTTCTTT. Amino acid sequence: CAISGTGGNTEAFF.

The V gene is TRBV5-1, the J gene TRBJ2-5; a weak D match, TRBD2 (6 bases). The CDR3 has 14 residues. V dropped 3 bases and J dropped 4 bases, with 13 bases sitting between them. Germline CDR1 SGHRS, CDR2 YFSETQ. The DNA of the CDR3 is TGCGCCAGCAGCTCCGGGGGTTCGGGAGAGACCCAGTACTTC. It encodes CASSSGGSGETQYF. Together with reference TRBV5-1 and TRBJ2-5, the CDR3 gives the full variable domain: KAGVTQTPRYLIKTRGQQVTLSCSPISGHRSVSWYQQTPGQGLQFLFEYFSETQRNKGNFPGRFSGRQFSNSRSEMNVSTLELGDSALYLCASSSGGSGETQYFGPGTRLLVL.